The rows below give T cell receptor beta chains drawn from one sample of a study of T cell responses to AZD1222 COVID-19 vaccine. Profiling relied on immunoSEQ multiplex PCR, and the TCRdb table lists in-frame clones only, not all of them. Of 120,000 to 150,000 clones in the sample, around 90% were seen once. This material consisted of peripheral blood, taken 28 days after the second dose of the MenACWY control vaccine. The source of these receptors is an adult who received the MenACWY meningococcal vaccine as a control. CDR3s include the opening cysteine and the closing phenylalanine or tryptophan. The D gene is left open where the match is weak. Expanded clones are given a class, and other clones once, few, many or no size at all.

.,TRBV6-6,TRBJ1-3,.,TGTGCCAGCAGTCTTATCTCTGGAAACACCATATATTTT,CASSLISGNTIYF
.,TRBV4-3,TRBJ1-2,.,TGCGCCAGCAGCCAAGATCTTTCTCGGAGGAGCTATGGCTACACCTTC,CASSQDLSRRSYGYTF
.,TRBV6-6,TRBJ2-7,.,TGTGCCAGCAGTGTGGACACATGGTCCTACGAGCAGTACTTC,CASSVDTWSYEQYF
.,TRBV5-6,TRBJ1-1,.,TGTGCCAGCAGCTTGGTAGGGGGGCTTATGAACACTGAAGCTTTCTTT,CASSLVGGLMNTEAFF
once,TRBV4-1,TRBJ1-5,.,TGCGCCAGCAGCCAAGTAACTCTGAGCAATCAGCCCCAGCATTTT,CASSQVTLSNQPQHF
.,TRBV7-2,TRBJ2-5,TRBD2,TGTGCCAGCAGCCCGGGACTAGCGGAAGAGACCCAGTACTTC,CASSPGLAEETQYF
once,TRBV4-1,TRBJ1-4,.,TGCGCCAGCAGCCGCGGAGGTTCAGGGGCAACTAATGAAAAACTGTTTTTT,CASSRGGSGATNEKLFF
once,TRBV6-6,TRBJ2-4,.,TGTGCCAGCAGCCCCGGGCAGGGGTTCGGCATTCAGTACTTC,CASSPGQGFGIQYF
.,TRBV5-6,TRBJ1-5,.,TGTGCCAGCAGCTTGGGTGGGGGAAATCAGCCCCAGCATTTT,CASSLGGGNQPQHF
.,TRBV5-1,TRBJ2-7,TRBD1,TGCGCCAGCAGCTTACCGACAGGGGGCGAGCAGTACTTC,CASSLPTGGEQYF
.,TRBV14,TRBJ2-2,TRBD1,TGTGCCAGCAGCAACAGGGGTGGCACCGGGGAGCTGTTTTTT,CASSNRGGTGELFF
.,TRBV5-6,TRBJ1-4,.,TGTGCCAGCAGCTTCGGCAGGGGAACTAATGAAAAACTGTTTTTT,CASSFGRGTNEKLFF
.,TRBV5-1,TRBJ2-3,.,TGCGCCAGCAGCCCCGTAGCGGATCGAAGAACAGATACGCAGTATTTT,CASSPVADRRTDTQYF
.,TRBV30,TRBJ2-2,.,TGTGCCCGGAGGAACACCGGGGAGCTGTTTTTT,CARRNTGELFF
.,TRBV6-2/TRBV6-3,TRBJ1-2,.,TGTGCCAGCAGTTACGCACTGGAAGGCTACACCTTC,CASSYALEGYTF
.,TRBV28,TRBJ1-5,.,TGTGCCAGCAGTCCCTTCTCAGGGGGCAATCAGCCCCAGCATTTT,CASSPFSGGNQPQHF
once,TRBV14,TRBJ2-5,.,TGTGCCAGCAGCCAATTTTCGGGCAGGATGCAAGAGACCCAGTACTTC,CASSQFSGRMQETQYF
.,TRBV27,TRBJ1-1,.,TGTGCCAGCAGATCTTACACTGAAGCTTTCTTT,CASRSYTEAFF
.,TRBV27,TRBJ2-1,TRBD1,TGTGCCAGCAGCTTAAAACCGGGACAGCAGCAGTTCTTC,CASSLKPGQQQFF
.,TRBV5-4,TRBJ1-2,.,TGTGCCAGCAGCTTACAGGGATCTAACTATGGCTACACCTTC,CASSLQGSNYGYTF
.,TRBV28,TRBJ2-7,TRBD2,TGTGCCAGCAGTACTCATAGCGGGAGGACCCCCTACGAGCAGTACTTC,CASSTHSGRTPYEQYF
.,TRBV29-1,TRBJ2-7,.,TGCAGCGCATGCACCTACGAGCAGTACTTC,CSACTYEQYF
.,TRBV5-1,TRBJ1-6,TRBD1,TGCGCCAGCAGCTTTTCGACAGGGGGGAGTTCACCCCTCCACTTT,CASSFSTGGSSPLHF
.,TRBV5-1,TRBJ2-1,.,TGCGCCAGCAGCTTGGGACTGACACATCCCTACAATGAGCAGTTCTTC,CASSLGLTHPYNEQFF
once,TRBV7-2,TRBJ1-5,.,TGTGCCAGCAGCTTAGGGCAGAGGCCTCAGCCCCAGCATTTT,CASSLGQRPQPQHF
.,TRBV5-1,TRBJ2-1,.,TGCGCCAGCAGCTTGGTTTCAAGGTGGAATGAGCAGTTCTTC,CASSLVSRWNEQFF
once,TRBV19,TRBJ2-3,.,TGTGCCAGTAGTATACTTCAGGAAACAGATACGCAGTATTTT,CASSILQETDTQYF
.,TRBV18,TRBJ2-1,.,TGTGCCAGCTCACCAGCTGCGGGGCCGGGTGAGCAGTTCTTC,CASSPAAGPGEQFF